This T cell receptor beta chain was found in a study of beta chain features in type 1 diabetes. General observations from the study: More deletions and fewer insertions at VDJ junctions were seen in type 1 diabetes patients.

Regarding this clone: The antigen remains unidentified.

All of the isolated RNA was reverse transcribed, so expressed TCRB transcripts were sequenced. TCRdb's copy holds only in-frame clones and misses some; the assay was immunoSEQ multiplex PCR. This table holds 150,000 to 200,000 clones, 7% to 10% found once. Sequencing input: central memory CD4+ T cells from blood. This clonotype originated in a woman aged 18-29 years in good health.

DNA of the CDR3: TGTGCCAGCAGCTTAGCACAGTACAATGAGCAGTTCTTC. Protein product: CASSLAQYNEQFF. The V call is TRBV11-2, the J call TRBJ2-1; D not certain. This CDR3 has 13 amino acids. The germline gives CDR1 SGHAT, CDR2 FQNNGV. V was pared by 1 base and J by 4 bases, with 5 bases between.